The 32 T cell receptor beta chains listed next were all sequenced from one sample in a study of shared clonotypes between healthy human individuals. Produced via immunoSEQ multiplex PCR; TCRdb's table is partial and in-frame only. The data hold approximately 2.1 million clones, with 85% to 95% observed a single time. Sample: naive CD4+ T cells from PBMCs. The subset was: CD45RA+ positively selected. These receptors were collected from a young man in good health. Some clones in this sample may be carry-over from other donors' samples.

As concerns this clone: Additional DNA sequences in this sample encode the identical CDR3. The gene calls are TRBV28 and TRBJ1-2; TRBD1 agrees at 9 bases. V lost 5 bases, J lost 4 bases, and 5 bases stayed unmatched. The CDR3 has 14 residues. In germline, CDR1 is MDHEN, CDR2 SYDVKM. CDR3 sequence reads: CASSPGQGTYGYTF. CDR3 DNA sequence: TGTGCCAGCAGTCCCGGACAGGGGACCTATGGCTACACCTTC.

This sequence joins TRBV2 and TRBJ2-5; D perhaps matches TRBD2 (5 bases). The CDR3 consists of 14 residues. Germline CDR1 reads SNHLY; CDR2 reads FYNNEI. V was pared by 4 bases and J by 4 bases, with 13 bases between. CDR3 DNA sequence: TGTGCCAGCAGTGTACTGGGAGTGGCAGAGACCCAGTACTTC. Translated, it gives CASSVLGVAETQYF. The whole variable domain, remainder taken from reference TRBV2 and TRBJ2-5, is EPEVTQTPSHQVTQMGQEVILRCVPISNHLYFYWYRQILGQKVEFLVSFYNNEISEKSEIFDDQFSVERPDGSNFTLKIRSTKLEDSAMYFCASSVLGVAETQYFGPGTRLLVL.

The V and J genes are TRBV4-1 and TRBJ2-7; D ambiguous. Trimming cost V 2 bases and J 5 bases, with 16 bases left between them. The CDR3 runs 15 residues. Per the germline V gene, CDR1 is MGHRA and CDR2 is YSYEKL. The CDR3 DNA reads TGCGCCAGCAGCCAACCACGGAAAGAATCGAACGAGCAGTACTTC. Encoded protein: CASSQPRKESNEQYF.

The chain has TRBV18 and TRBJ1-1, with D possibly TRBD1 on 6 matching bases. Germline loops: CDR1 KGHSH, CDR2 LQKENI. There are 16 residues in the CDR3. The V gene lost 4 bases and the J gene lost 3 bases, with 18 bases spanning the gap. The CDR3 is CASSLLATGMDTEAFF. The CDR3 DNA is TGTGCCAGCTCACTTTTGGCTACAGGGATGGACACTGAAGCTTTCTTT. The variable domain in full, completed from reference TRBV18 and TRBJ1-1, reads NAGVMQNPRHLVRRRGQEARLRCSPMKGHSHVYWYRQLPEEGLKFMVYLQKENIIDESGMPKERFSAEFPKEGPSILRIQQVVRGDSAAYFCASSLLATGMDTEAFFGQGTRLTVV.

The rearrangement joins TRBV14 to TRBJ2-7, with D perhaps TRBD2 (6 bases). V was clipped by 3 bases and J by 4 bases, with 19 bases between them. Germline V gene sequence: CDR1 SGHDN, CDR2 FVKESK. This CDR3 is 16 amino acids long. CDR3 protein: CASSHQLGTVGYEQYF. The CDR3, as DNA: TGTGCCAGCAGCCACCAGCTCGGGACTGTCGGTTACGAGCAGTACTTC.

The genes are TRBV28 and TRBJ1-2, with 8 positions matching TRBD1. The J segment lost 8 bases and the V segment lost 3 bases, leaving 14 bases of the junction unmatched. The CDR3 covers 16 residues. Germline values: CDR1 MDHEN, CDR2 SYDVKM. The CDR3 loop is CASSLPRAGGLRGYTF. The CDR3 DNA is TGTGCCAGCAGTTTGCCTCGGGCAGGGGGCCTGAGAGGCTACACCTTC.

CDR3 coding DNA: TGTGCCAGCAGCTTCGGGGGAGGGATCGCAGATACGCAGTATTTT. Translation: CASSFGGGIADTQYF. The V gene is TRBV7-3, the J gene TRBJ2-3, with 7 bases lining up with TRBD2. The germline CDR1 and CDR2 sequences are SGHTA and FQGTGA. Losses at the gene ends were 3 bases for V and 4 bases for J; bases not matched to a gene: 7. This CDR3 comprises 15 residues.

The gene calls are TRBV9 and TRBJ2-5; 8 bases agree with TRBD1. The CDR3 runs to 14 residues. Trimming took 4 bases from V and 4 from J; bases not matched to a gene: 6. The germline V gene encodes CDR1 SGDLS and CDR2 YYNGEE. The DNA of the CDR3 is TGTGCCAGCAGCAGACAGGGGTGGGTAGAGACCCAGTACTTC. This translates into CASSRQGWVETQYF.

In the case of this clone: Other DNA sequences in the same sample also yield this CDR3. This rearrangement joins TRBV5-6 to TRBJ1-2; D unclear. V was cut by 4 bases and J by 2 bases, with 9 bases left in between. There are 13 residues in the CDR3. Germline CDR1 reads SGHDT; CDR2 reads YYEEEE. CDR3 coding DNA: TGTGCCAGCAGCCCAGGACGGAACTATGGCTACACCTTC. Translated, it gives CASSPGRNYGYTF.

On this clone: An end of the junction does not agree with germline; a read error may underlie this. V gene TRBV18 combines with J gene TRBJ2-1, with D unclear. The CDR3 is made up of 13 amino acids. Germline V gene lookup returns CDR1 KGHSH and CDR2 LQKENI. The CDR3 bases are TGTGCCAGCTCAACACCGGAACAGCCTGAGCAGTTCTTC. This codes for CASSTPEQPEQFF.

The chain has TRBV5-1 and TRBJ2-3; tentative D call: TRBD2 (6 bases). Trimming removed 9 bases from V and 2 bases from J, with 13 bases in between. The CDR3 spans 13 residues. Germline V gene lookup returns CDR1 SGHRS and CDR2 YFSETQ. CDR3 region: CATGEADTDTQYF. CDR3 coding DNA: TGCGCCACCGGGGAGGCAGACACAGATACGCAGTATTTT.

A few counts support this clone. Other nucleotide sequences from this sample produce the same CDR3. This chain connects TRBV5-1 to TRBJ1-4; TRBD1 matches 7 bases. V was clipped by 3 bases and J by 0 bases; unmatched bases: 2. The CDR3 consists of 15 residues. Germline V lookup: CDR1 SGHRS, CDR2 YFSETQ. CDR3 sequence reads: CASSWDSATNEKLFF. In DNA, the CDR3 is TGCGCCAGCAGCTGGGACAGTGCAACTAATGAAAAACTGTTTTTT.

In the case of this clone: The sample contains more than one DNA sequence encoding this CDR3. The chain employs TRBV4-1 and TRBJ2-7, with D perhaps given as TRBD1 or TRBD2 (7 bases each). Germline loops: CDR1 MGHRA, CDR2 YSYEKL. This CDR3 comprises 15 residues. The ends were cut back, 0 bases at V and 0 bases at J, with 9 bases in the middle. The CDR3 coding sequence is TGCGCCAGCAGCCAAGACAGGGGGGGCTCCTACGAGCAGTACTTC. Encoded protein: CASSQDRGGSYEQYF.

This clone came up once. CDR3: CASSLTESYGYTF. The DNA of the CDR3 is TGCGCCAGCAGCTTAACTGAGAGCTATGGCTACACCTTC. V is TRBV5-1 and J is TRBJ1-2; no reliable D call. V lost 2 bases and J lost 4, with 9 bases in between. The CDR3 spans 13 residues. Germline lookup yields CDR1 SGHRS and CDR2 YFSETQ.

Comments on this clone: Other DNA sequences within the sample encode an identical CDR3. The chain couples TRBV5-1 to TRBJ2-5; a possible D gene is TRBD1 (5 bases). In germline, CDR1 is SGHRS, CDR2 YFSETQ. Trimming cost V 0 bases and J 2 bases, with 8 bases left between them. CDR3 size: 14 residues. The CDR3: CASSLAQGQETQYF. The CDR3 bases are TGCGCCAGCAGCTTGGCCCAGGGACAAGAGACCCAGTACTTC.

This chain links TRBV19 with TRBJ2-7; TRBD2 might be the D (7 bases). Looked up from germline, CDR1 is LNHDA and CDR2 is SQIVND (reference sequence). This CDR3 comprises 15 residues. V shed 3 bases and J shed 2 bases, with 14 bases lying between them. CDR3 coding DNA: TGTGCCAGTAGTATTCCCGGGGGGCCAACCTACGAGCAGTACTTC. Translation gives CASSIPGGPTYEQYF.

As regards this clone: The same CDR3 arises from other DNA sequences in this sample as well. The CDR3 sequence is CSARRGGYTF. In nucleotides, the CDR3 is TGCAGTGCTAGACGAGGAGGCTACACCTTC. The rearrangement uses TRBV20-1 and TRBJ1-2; D is unresolved. Germline V gene sequence: CDR1 DFQATT, CDR2 SNEGSKA (reference sequence). The CDR3 has 10 residues. V lost 2 bases to trimming and J lost 8 bases, with 6 bases between them.

Only one count was recorded for this clone. V usage is TRBV5-5 and J usage is TRBJ2-2; 8 bases are a match to TRBD1. In germline, CDR1 is SGHKS, CDR2 YYEKEE (reference sequence). Trimming at V came to 3 bases and at J to 4 bases, leaving 5 bases not matched to a gene. The CDR3 runs 15 residues. CDR3 protein: CASSWTGSSTGELFF. The CDR3 coding sequence is TGTGCCAGCAGCTGGACAGGGTCTAGCACCGGGGAGCTGTTTTTT. The complete variable domain, with remaining parts taken from reference TRBV5-5 and TRBJ2-2, reads DAGVTQSPTHLIKTRGQQVTLRCSPISGHKSVSWYQQVLGQGPQFIFQYYEKEERGRGNFPDRFSARQFPNYSSELNVNALLLGDSALYLCASSWTGSSTGELFFGEGSRLTVL.

V gene TRBV18 combines with J gene TRBJ1-2, with TRBD1 matching 8 bases. Trimming cost V 3 bases and J 7 bases; bases outside gene matches: 13. The CDR3 runs 16 residues. Germline CDR1 reads KGHSH; CDR2 reads LQKENI. CDR3 amino acids: CASSPGPGQGGGGYTF. CDR3 DNA: TGTGCCAGCTCACCGGGTCCAGGACAGGGAGGTGGTGGCTACACCTTC.

This sequence joins TRBV7-2 and TRBJ1-5; 8 positions match TRBD1. Per the germline V gene, CDR1 is SGHTA and CDR2 is FQGNSA. CDR3 length equals 17 residues. The junction had 10 bases not matched to a gene; V was cut back by 1 base and J by 5 bases. Written as DNA, the CDR3 is TGTGCCAGCAGCTTAGGTAGTCCGGGGACAGGAGATCAGCCCCAGCATTTT. It codes for CASSLGSPGTGDQPQHF.

The J gene is TRBJ2-5, the V gene TRBV5-1, with D maybe TRBD1 (5 bases). V was shortened by 0 bases and J by 5 bases, with 17 bases between the two germline ends. CDR1 SGHRS and CDR2 YFSETQ come from the germline V gene. This CDR3 contains 16 residues. This chain's CDR3 is CASSLGSSQGQETQYF. As DNA, the CDR3 is TGCGCCAGCAGCTTGGGCTCCTCGCAGGGCCAGGAGACCCAGTACTTC.

Remarks on this clone: A junction end diverges from the germline sequence, so it may reflect a read error. The CDR3 DNA reads as TGTGCCAGCAGCCTAGCGGGAGGGGAGACCGGGGAGCTGTTTTTT. Protein sequence: CASSLAGGETGELFF. The chain carries TRBV7-2 and TRBJ2-2; 12 bases align to TRBD2. The CDR3 is 15 residues long. Germline loops: CDR1 SGHTA, CDR2 FQGNSA.

The chain joins TRBV27 to TRBJ2-1, with TRBD2 matching 7 bases. Germline V gene data show CDR1 as MNHEY and CDR2 as SMNVEV (reference sequence). The V gene end was trimmed by 5 bases and the J gene end by 5 bases; junction bases not matched to a gene: 6. The CDR3 runs to 14 residues. The CDR3 spells CASSKSGTNNEQFF. The CDR3 DNA reads as TGTGCCAGCAGTAAGAGCGGGACTAACAATGAGCAGTTCTTC.

The J gene is TRBJ2-7, the V gene TRBV11-2, with 10 nucleotides matching TRBD2. CDR3 length: 16 residues. Germline V gene data show CDR1 as SGHAT and CDR2 as FQNNGV. V shed 5 bases, J shed 0 bases, and the junction held 7 bases outside the gene matches. CDR3 in amino acids: CASSAFSSGGSYEQYF. The CDR3 DNA is TGTGCCAGCAGCGCATTCTCTAGCGGGGGCTCCTACGAGCAGTACTTC.

This clone was counted between two and nine times. The CDR3 is CASSLRWDTEAFF. As DNA, the CDR3 is TGTGCCAGCAGCTTAAGGTGGGACACTGAAGCTTTCTTT. This rearrangement joins TRBV11-3 to TRBJ1-1; D is unclear. V lost 2 bases to trimming and J lost 3 bases, with 7 bases between them. The length of the CDR3 is 13 residues. Per germline, CDR1 SGHNT and CDR2 YENEEA.

This chain connects TRBV6-1 to TRBJ1-5, with 9 bases that match TRBD1. Germline V CDR1 and CDR2: MNHNS, SASEGT. Losses at the gene ends were 7 bases for V and 0 bases for J; bases not matched to a gene: 4. The CDR3 is made up of 15 amino acids. CDR3 nucleotide sequence: TGTGCCAGCAACAGGGGGCAAAATAGCAATCAGCCCCAGCATTTT. Amino acids: CASNRGQNSNQPQHF.

J is TRBJ2-1 and V is TRBV11-2; D may correspond to TRBD1 or TRBD2 (5 bases each). The CDR3 length is 16 residues. With 5 bases removed from V and 0 bases from J, the gap between germline ends came to 14 bases. Germline loops: CDR1 SGHAT, CDR2 FQNNGV. The CDR3 DNA follows: TGTGCCAGCAGCCGAAGTCCAGGGAGCTCCTACAATGAGCAGTTCTTC. Amino acids: CASSRSPGSSYNEQFF.

The chain is built from TRBV6-5 and TRBJ2-7, with D perhaps TRBD2 (5 bases). The ends were cut back, 4 bases at V and 2 bases at J, with 18 bases in the middle. The CDR3 has 16 residues. CDR1 is MNHEY and CDR2 is SVGAGI in the germline V gene. The CDR3 nucleotides are TGTGCCAGCAGTTCGAGACTACAACTTACGGCCTACGAGCAGTACTTC. Amino acid sequence: CASSSRLQLTAYEQYF.

V gene TRBV6-1 combines with J gene TRBJ1-3; 10 bases align to TRBD1. Germline CDR1 MNHNS, CDR2 SASEGT. J gave up 0 bases and V 6 bases, and 2 bases lay outside the gene matches. The CDR3 is 15 residues long. The CDR3 protein is CASRWDRGSGNTIYF. The CDR3, as DNA: TGTGCCAGCAGATGGGACAGGGGCTCTGGAAACACCATATATTTT.

The rearrangement links TRBV19 to TRBJ2-1; TRBD2 matches 8 bases. Trimming removed 6 bases from V and 0 bases from J; junction bases left unmatched: 10. Per germline, CDR1 LNHDA and CDR2 SQIVND (reference sequence). This CDR3 is built from 17 residues. The CDR3 region is CASREGSGTLSYNEQFF. DNA of the CDR3: TGTGCCAGTAGAGAGGGTAGCGGGACCCTCTCCTACAATGAGCAGTTCTTC. Supplemented by reference TRBV19 and TRBJ2-1, the full variable domain reads DGGITQSPKYLFRKEGQNVTLSCEQNLNHDAMYWYRQDPGQGLRLIYYSQIVNDFQKGDIAEGYSVSREKKESFPLTVTSAQKNPTAFYLCASREGSGTLSYNEQFFGPGTRLTVL.

About this clone itself: This CDR3 is also generated by other DNA sequences in the sample. The V gene is TRBV28, the J gene TRBJ1-2; D gene unclear. Germline-derived CDR1 and CDR2 are MDHEN and SYDVKM. V was trimmed by 3 bases and J by 2 bases, leaving 4 bases between them. The CDR3 spans 12 residues. The CDR3 loop reads CASSLSNYGYTF. As DNA, the CDR3 is TGTGCCAGCAGTTTGTCAAACTATGGCTACACCTTC.

The chain has TRBV7-2 and TRBJ2-5; D unclear. The CDR3 is 11 residues long. Germline assignment: CDR1 SGHTA and CDR2 FQGNSA. Trimming removed 8 bases from V and 7 bases from J, with 11 bases in between. CDR3 DNA: TGTGCCAGCGGGCGGTTGTTGACCCAGTACTTC. Translated, it gives CASGRLLTQYF.